The entry below gives a single T cell receptor (beta chain) sequence along with its context. Its target is unknown. The read stops 3 residues short of the end of the CDR3; the missing end is completed from the germline J gene. V lost 6 bases and J lost 8, with 20 bases in between. The length of the CDR3 is 15 residues. Germline loops: CDR1 SNHLY, CDR2 FYNNEI. Each participant carried one incident cervical HPV16 infection only. The data were taken from a study of T cells in women clearing cervical HPV infection. Looking at the study overall: Controls were women whose single incident HPV16 infection cleared within 12 months without precancer or cancer.

TCRdb's table, derived via immunoSEQ multiplex PCR, lists solely in-frame clones and lacks some. Here the sample table reports tens of thousands of clones. Study results and limitations: Each sample's T-cell count was unknown, possibly confounding richness.

The chain carries TRBV2 and TRBJ2-1, with D maybe TRBD1 (6 bases). Sequencing used blood buffy coat. The receptor was derived from a woman aged 18 to 75 with a cervical HPV16 infection that either progressed to CIN3+ or cleared (not recorded which). The covered CDR3 bases are TGTGCCAGCAGGAGGGGGAGACGGGTATCAGATGAG. It is translated as CASRRGRRVSDE. From start to end, the CDR3 is CASRRGRRVSDEQFF. Looking up the rest from reference TRBV2 and TRBJ2-1 gives the full variable domain: EPEVTQTPSHQVTQMGQEVILRCVPISNHLYFYWYRQILGQKVEFLVSFYNNEISEKSEIFDDQFSVERPDGSNFTLKIRSTKLEDSAMYFCASRRGRRVSDEQFFGPGTRLTVL.